This TCR beta chain was found in a study of CD8 T cells in Susac syndrome. This clonotype was observed a few times. Germline lookup yields CDR1 LNHNV and CDR2 YYDKDF (reference sequence). CDR3 length: 15 residues. V lost 0 bases, J lost 3 bases, and 12 bases lay in between. Sequencing of TCR beta drew on CD8+ and CD4+ T cells from blood. Isolation of CD8+ and CD4+ T cells was performed negatively, whereas enrichment of TEMRA cells was done by FACS. Reverse transcription of about 0.45 to 1 ug RNA was carried out with random hexamers. Coverage of TCR beta CDR3 amplification by immunoSEQ multiplex PCR extended to 54 Vbeta and 13 Jbeta. TCRdb fed the immunoSEQ multiplex PCR reads into MiXCR, producing one record per CDR3 protein. The table records around 220,000 distinct CDR3 sequences, roughly 92% of them present only once.

The clonotype was recovered from a human donor with multiple sclerosis. Sequencing used CD8+ T cells from PBMCs. The J gene is TRBJ2-7, the V gene TRBV15, with D tentatively TRBD1 or TRBD2 (5 bases each). CDR3 in DNA: TGTGCCACCAGCAGAGAGGGGGAGAGAAGCTACGAGCAGTACTTC. Protein sequence: CATSREGERSYEQYF.